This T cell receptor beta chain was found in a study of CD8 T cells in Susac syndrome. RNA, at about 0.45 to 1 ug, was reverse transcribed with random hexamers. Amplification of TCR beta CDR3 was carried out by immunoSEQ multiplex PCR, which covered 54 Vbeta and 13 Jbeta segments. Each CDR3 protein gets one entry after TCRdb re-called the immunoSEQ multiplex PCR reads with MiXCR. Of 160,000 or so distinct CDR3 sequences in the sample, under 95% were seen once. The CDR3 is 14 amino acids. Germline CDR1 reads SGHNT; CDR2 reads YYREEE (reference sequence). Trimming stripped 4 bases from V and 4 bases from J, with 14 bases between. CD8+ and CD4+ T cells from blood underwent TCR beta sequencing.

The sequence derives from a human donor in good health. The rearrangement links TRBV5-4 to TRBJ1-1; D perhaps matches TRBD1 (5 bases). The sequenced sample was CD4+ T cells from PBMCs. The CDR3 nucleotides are TGTGCCAGCAGCATTCGGCAGGGTGGCACTGAAGCTTTCTTT. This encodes CASSIRQGGTEAFF.